The next 28 T cell receptor beta chains were all read from a single sample in a study of blood T cells in healthy people across ages. A second PCR, run for about 7 to 11 cycles, used a sample-barcoded 5' primer plus a J-beta primer mix. TCRdb recomputed calls from the 5' RACE reads with MiXCR, one row per CDR3 protein. The table lists about 970,000 distinct CDR3 sequences, roughly 51% of them singletons. Sequencing input: blood. Every receptor here comes from a woman in her fifties or sixties in good health.

This clonotype has more than one count but fewer than ten. V usage is TRBV7-2 and J usage is TRBJ2-5, with D possibly called TRBD1 or TRBD2 (5 bases each). Trimming removed 1 base from V and 7 bases from J, with 19 bases in between. The length of the CDR3 is 16 residues. Germline V lookup: CDR1 SGHTA, CDR2 FQGNSA. CDR3 nucleotides: TGTGCCAGCAGCTTAGAAGAAGGGACGATCTGGGGGACCCAGTACTTC. It encodes CASSLEEGTIWGTQYF.

This clonotype has only a few counts. The chain has TRBV6-5 and TRBJ2-3, with TRBD1 matching 9 bases. Losses at the gene ends were 6 bases for V and 2 bases for J; bases not matched to a gene: 9. Germline V lookup: CDR1 MNHEY, CDR2 SVGAGI. The CDR3 has 16 amino acids. The CDR3 reads CASRDHDRGFTDTQYF. Here the CDR3 DNA reads TGTGCCAGCAGGGACCATGACAGGGGGTTCACAGATACGCAGTATTTT.

This rearrangement joins TRBV27 to TRBJ2-1; tentatively, D is TRBD2 (6 bases). Per germline, CDR1 MNHEY and CDR2 SMNVEV (reference sequence). Trimming left V 4 bases short and J 4 bases short, with 11 bases between. The CDR3 extends over 14 amino acids. The CDR3 sequence: CASSSAGRYNEQFF. The CDR3 region has the DNA TGTGCCAGCAGTTCCGCGGGACGTTACAATGAGCAGTTCTTC.

The sample holds a few counts of this clonotype. The gene calls are TRBV28 and TRBJ2-1, with D maybe TRBD1 (7 bases). The germline V gene has CDR1 MDHEN and CDR2 SYDVKM. V was cut by 3 bases and J by 6 bases, with 15 bases left in between. This CDR3 has 15 amino acids. CDR3 DNA: TGTGCCAGCAGTTTCCAAAGACAGGGAGGCAATGAGCAGTTCTTC. It encodes CASSFQRQGGNEQFF.

In this sample, this clonotype turned up a few times. The chain employs TRBV27 and TRBJ2-1; D is ambiguous. CDR3 length equals 14 residues. Germline-derived CDR1 and CDR2 are MNHEY and SMNVEV (reference sequence). Between the trimmed V and J ends, which lost 3 bases and 5 bases, there was a span of 11 bases. CDR3 in amino acids: CASSLADPNNEQFF. In nucleotides, the CDR3 is TGTGCCAGCAGTTTGGCGGACCCGAACAATGAGCAGTTCTTC.

This clonotype was detected only a few times. The chain has TRBV5-1 and TRBJ2-5, with 7 bases matching TRBD1. Germline CDR1 SGHRS, CDR2 YFSETQ. The ends lost 1 base at V and 1 base at J; junction bases unmatched: 4. This CDR3 has 15 residues. The CDR3 sequence: CASSLPGGSQETQYF. CDR3 nucleotides: TGCGCCAGCAGCTTGCCAGGGGGTAGCCAAGAGACCCAGTACTTC.

The chain carries TRBV9 and TRBJ1-6; 7 bases are a match to TRBD1. CDR3 length: 15 residues. V gave up 3 bases and J gave up 6 bases; unmatched junction bases: 6. Germline V gene data show CDR1 as SGDLS and CDR2 as YYNGEE. For the CDR3, the DNA is TGTGCCAGCAGCGCGCCGGGACAGACTAATTCACCCCTCCACTTT. Its translation is CASSAPGQTNSPLHF. Complete variable domain (other parts from reference TRBV9 and TRBJ1-6): DSGVTQTPKHLITATGQRVTLRCSPRSGDLSVYWYQQSLDQGLQFLIQYYNGEERAKGNILERFSAQQFPDLHSELNLSSLELGDSALYFCASSAPGQTNSPLHFGNGTRLTVT.

A remark on this clonotype: The junction does not match germline at one end; this may be a read error. This chain connects TRBV28 to TRBJ2-7; tentative D call: TRBD2 (6 bases). CDR1 and CDR2 from the germline V gene are MDHEN and SYDVKM. This CDR3 region has 14 residues. CDR3 DNA: TGTGCCAGCAGCCTTGACGGTAGCGGCTACGAGCAGCACTTC. It translates to CASSLDGSGYEQHF.

The chain employs TRBV14 and TRBJ2-7, with unresolved D. Germline V CDR1 and CDR2: SGHDN, FVKESK. This CDR3 is 15 amino acids long. Trimming left V 1 base short and J 3 bases short, with 13 bases between. CDR3 in amino acids: CASSQVGSGVYEQYF. The CDR3 nucleotides read TGTGCCAGCAGCCAAGTTGGATCCGGTGTCTACGAGCAGTACTTC.

This clonotype came up once. The chain is built from TRBV4-2 and TRBJ2-5, with D possibly TRBD2 on 6 matching bases. Germline CDR1 is LGHNA and CDR2 is YNFKEQ. The length of the CDR3 is 15 residues. V gave up 0 bases and J gave up 11 bases, with 19 bases separating them. CDR3 nucleotides: TGTGCCAGCAGCCAAGAGGTCGGGAGTTTCAATGAGCAGTACTTC. Its translation: CASSQEVGSFNEQYF.

This rearrangement joins TRBV28 to TRBJ2-7; D remains ambiguous. The germline V gene encodes CDR1 MDHEN and CDR2 SYDVKM. V lost 3 bases and J 2 bases, leaving 14 bases between the germline ends. The CDR3 contains 15 residues. CDR3 sequence reads: CASSFGAFLAYEQYF. The CDR3, as DNA: TGTGCCAGCAGTTTCGGTGCTTTCTTGGCCTACGAGCAGTACTTC.

The chain uses TRBV9 and TRBJ1-1, with D tentatively TRBD1 (6 bases). Trimming took 0 bases from V and 4 from J, leaving 13 bases between them. The germline V gene has CDR1 SGDLS and CDR2 YYNGEE. The CDR3 covers 15 residues. The CDR3 sequence: CASSVGSGGLTEAFF. The CDR3 region has the DNA TGTGCCAGCAGCGTAGGGTCCGGGGGCCTCACTGAAGCTTTCTTT.

The rearrangement joins TRBV5-6 to TRBJ2-7; maybe TRBD2 (6 bases). CDR1 and CDR2 (germline): SGHDT, YYEEEE. V lost 2 bases and J 6 bases, leaving 18 bases between the germline ends. The CDR3 consists of 15 residues. The CDR3 sequence is CASSFLSGARCEQYF. CDR3 bases: TGTGCCAGCAGCTTCCTTAGCGGTGCCCGCTGCGAGCAGTACTTC.

CDR3 sequence (DNA): TGTGCCAGCAGACCTCTGGGCAGGGGGGACACTGAAGCTTTCTTT. Its protein product is CASRPLGRGDTEAFF. The V and J genes are TRBV28 and TRBJ1-1; the match to TRBD1 covers 7 bases. The trim removed 6 bases at V and 3 bases at J, leaving 10 bases unmatched. Germline V CDR1 and CDR2: MDHEN, SYDVKM. The CDR3 loop spans 15 amino acids. Combining the CDR3 with reference TRBV28 and TRBJ1-1 gives the whole variable domain DVKVTQSSRYLVKRTGEKVFLECVQDMDHENMFWYRQDPGLGLRLIYFSYDVKMKEKGDIPEGYSVSREKKERFSLILESASTNQTSMYLCASRPLGRGDTEAFFGQGTRLTVV.

The rearrangement uses TRBV28 and TRBJ1-4; 8 positions agree with TRBD1. V gave up 4 bases and J gave up 4 bases; unmatched junction bases: 8. CDR3 length: 16 amino acids. CDR1 is MDHEN, CDR2 SYDVKM, per germline. The CDR3, as DNA: TGTGCCAGCAGTTCGGCCCCAGGGGGCGGTAATGAAAAACTGTTTTTT. Protein sequence: CASSSAPGGGNEKLFF.

The chain combines TRBV20-1 with TRBJ2-7, with TRBD2 matching over 9 bases. With V trimmed by 0 bases and J by 6 bases, 3 bases remained unmatched. The CDR3 is 13 amino acids. CDR1 DFQATT and CDR2 SNEGSKA come from the germline V gene (reference sequence). CDR3 in amino acids: CSARDLLAGEQYF. The CDR3 DNA follows: TGCAGTGCTAGAGATCTACTAGCGGGCGAGCAGTACTTC.

This clonotype turned up a few times. V gene TRBV3-1 combines with J gene TRBJ2-5; D perhaps matches TRBD2 (6 bases). V lost 1 base and J lost 1, with 10 bases in between. The CDR3 extends over 15 amino acids. From germline, CDR1 is LGHDT and CDR2 YNNKEL (reference sequence). The CDR3 here is CASSQVRGSQETQYF. As DNA, the CDR3 is TGTGCCAGCAGCCAAGTCCGGGGGTCCCAAGAGACCCAGTACTTC.

This clonotype appeared a single time. The V call is TRBV7-2, the J call TRBJ2-3; D remains ambiguous. Germline CDR1 reads SGHTA; CDR2 reads FQGNSA. The CDR3 totals 13 residues. The ends were cut back, 3 bases at V and 6 bases at J, with 10 bases in the middle. The CDR3 here is CASSFPNADTQYF. In DNA, the CDR3 is TGTGCCAGCAGCTTTCCGAACGCGGATACGCAGTATTTT.

The chain links TRBV25-1 to TRBJ1-2; D may be TRBD1 (6 bases). The germline gives CDR1 MGHDK, CDR2 SYGVNS. The CDR3 sequence is 14 residues long. With 1 base removed from V and 5 bases from J, the gap between germline ends came to 11 bases. CDR3 DNA: TGTGCCAGCAGTGAATTCGGACAGATTTATGGCTACACCTTC. Amino acid sequence: CASSEFGQIYGYTF.

The sample holds a few counts of this clonotype. The rearrangement joins TRBV7-2 to TRBJ2-3; 12 positions match TRBD2. Per germline, CDR1 SGHTA and CDR2 FQGNSA. The CDR3 runs 15 residues. V gave up 6 bases and J gave up 4 bases; unmatched junction bases: 5. The CDR3 DNA follows: TGTGCCAGCAGACTGACTAGCGGGAGATCAGATACGCAGTATTTT. It specifies CASRLTSGRSDTQYF.

This clonotype was detected a few times. This chain's CDR3 is CASSQDLFFHRGETQYF. As DNA, the CDR3 is TGTGCCAGCAGCCAAGATCTATTTTTCCACAGGGGAGAGACCCAGTACTTC. The gene calls are TRBV3-1 and TRBJ2-5; 7 nucleotides line up with TRBD1. The V gene's germline CDR1 is LGHDT and CDR2 YNNKEL (reference sequence). Trimming cost V 0 bases and J 4 bases; bases outside gene matches: 11. This CDR3 has 17 amino acids.

The chain recombines TRBV28 with TRBJ2-7; D unclear. The DNA end lines up better with TRBJ2-5; the J call may be wrong. The CDR3 consists of 14 residues. The germline V gene encodes CDR1 MDHEN and CDR2 SYDVKM. CDR3 sequence (DNA): TGTGCCAGCAGCGTATCAAGAGATCTCGGGACCCAGTACTTC. It yields the protein CASSVSRDLGTQYF.

The chain couples TRBV20-1 to TRBJ2-3; 10 nucleotides match TRBD2. Germline V gives CDR1 DFQATT, CDR2 SNEGSKA (reference sequence). This CDR3 region has 15 residues. Trimming at V came to 8 bases and at J to 6 bases, leaving 14 bases not matched to a gene. This chain's CDR3 is CSSLSSGRTGDTQYF. As DNA, the CDR3 is TGCAGTTCCCTTAGTAGCGGGAGGACGGGGGATACGCAGTATTTT.

This clonotype was seen a handful of times. The chain combines TRBV9 with TRBJ2-2; the D gene is possibly TRBD2 (5 bases). Germline CDR1 and CDR2: SGDLS and YYNGEE. This CDR3 has 14 residues. V lost 2 bases and J lost 5, with 10 bases in between. CDR3 protein: CASSVRPGTGELFF. The DNA of the CDR3 is TGTGCCAGCAGCGTTAGGCCGGGGACCGGGGAGCTGTTTTTT.

The rearrangement links TRBV20-1 to TRBJ2-7; perhaps TRBD2 as D (6 bases). The CDR3 is 13 residues long. V was trimmed by 3 bases and J by 9 bases, leaving 18 bases between them. The germline V gene encodes CDR1 DFQATT and CDR2 SNEGSKA (reference sequence). DNA of the CDR3: TGCAGTGCTAGTACGGGGGATACGAAGGGGCAGTACTTC. Residues: CSASTGDTKGQYF.

The genes are TRBV29-1 and TRBJ2-2; TRBD2 matches 12 bases. Per the germline V gene, CDR1 is SQVTM and CDR2 is ANQGSEA. V shed 5 bases and J 2 bases; nucleotides not matched to a gene: 3. The CDR3 runs 15 residues. CDR3 amino acids: CSVYGLAGNTGELFF. Written as DNA, the CDR3 is TGCAGCGTTTACGGACTAGCGGGAAACACCGGGGAGCTGTTTTTT.

The genes are TRBV12-3 or TRBV12-4 and TRBJ2-2; D not resolved. Trimming left V 3 bases short and J 4 bases short, with 9 bases between. The CDR3 length is 14 residues. The CDR3 sequence is CASSFSTITGELFF. The CDR3 nucleotides are TGTGCCAGCAGTTTCTCCACAATCACCGGGGAGCTGTTTTTT.

V usage is TRBV19 and J usage is TRBJ1-1, with D maybe TRBD1 (5 bases). The CDR3 sequence is 16 residues long. The germline V and J ends were trimmed by 3 bases and 1 base, with 15 bases remaining between them. The germline V gene has CDR1 LNHDA and CDR2 SQIVND (reference sequence). The CDR3: CASSINAGFGNTEAFF. CDR3 in DNA: TGTGCCAGTAGTATTAACGCAGGGTTCGGGAACACTGAAGCTTTCTTT.